This T cell receptor (beta chain) was profiled in a study of shared clonotypes between healthy human individuals. Among the donors, all were Caucasian adults who lived in Nashville, Tennessee. This CDR3 comprises 17 residues. V was pared by 0 bases and J by 2 bases, with 15 bases between. Germline V gene data show CDR1 as SGHKS and CDR2 as YYEKEE (reference sequence). This clone came up once. The method was immunoSEQ multiplex PCR; TCRdb's version includes in-frame clones alone and lacks a portion of them. The data contain about 560,000 clones, around 78% of them singletons. The TCR sequence derives from a woman aged 40 to 49 in good health. Some clones in this sample may be carry-over from other donors' samples. Input material: PBMCs. The rearrangement links TRBV5-5 to TRBJ1-3; D is uncertain. The CDR3, as DNA: TGTGCCAGCAGCTTGGAACCCATTCGGGCAGCTGGAAACACCATATATTTT. As protein: CASSLEPIRAAGNTIYF.